This paragraph covers one TCR beta chain sequence. Its antigen is as yet unknown. With 7 bases clipped from V and 0 bases from J, the junction kept 11 bases outside the gene matches. Germline values: CDR1 WSHSY, CDR2 SAAADI. This CDR3 region has 17 residues. This record belongs to a study of cytomegalovirus exposure and HLA in healthy donors. Broader study findings: Reported performance of the classifier showed diagnosis of cytomegalovirus status with high specificity and sensitivity. In vitro confirmation showed a few CMV-associated chains to be CMV antigen specific.

From the roughly 120-subject validation cohort, which was separate from the roughly 610-subject first cohort, the donors were drawn. Sequenced by immunoSEQ multiplex PCR; TCRdb stores in-frame clones only, minus some. The data show about 57,000 clones, around 92% seen once. Sequences were obtained from PBMCs. The clonotype was recovered from a woman aged 18 to 35 in good health and CMV-seronegative. The chain recombines TRBV10-2 with TRBJ2-3, with TRBD2 matching over 9 bases. The CDR3 nucleotides are TGCGCCAGCAAGTCTTGGCGGGAGGGGACTAGCACAGATACGCAGTATTTT. Translation gives CASKSWREGTSTDTQYF.